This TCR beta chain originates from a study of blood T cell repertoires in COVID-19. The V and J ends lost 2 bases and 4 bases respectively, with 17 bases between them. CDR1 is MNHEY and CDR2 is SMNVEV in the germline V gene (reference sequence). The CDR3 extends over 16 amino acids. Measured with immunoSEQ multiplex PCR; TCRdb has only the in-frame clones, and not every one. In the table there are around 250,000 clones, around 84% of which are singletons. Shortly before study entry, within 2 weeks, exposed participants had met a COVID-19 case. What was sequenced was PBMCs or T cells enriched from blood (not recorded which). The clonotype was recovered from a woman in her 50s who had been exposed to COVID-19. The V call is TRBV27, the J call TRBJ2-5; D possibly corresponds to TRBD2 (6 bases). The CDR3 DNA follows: TGTGCCAGCAGTTTAATGGCGGGGAGCGGAGTAGAGACCCAGTACTTC. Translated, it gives CASSLMAGSGVETQYF.